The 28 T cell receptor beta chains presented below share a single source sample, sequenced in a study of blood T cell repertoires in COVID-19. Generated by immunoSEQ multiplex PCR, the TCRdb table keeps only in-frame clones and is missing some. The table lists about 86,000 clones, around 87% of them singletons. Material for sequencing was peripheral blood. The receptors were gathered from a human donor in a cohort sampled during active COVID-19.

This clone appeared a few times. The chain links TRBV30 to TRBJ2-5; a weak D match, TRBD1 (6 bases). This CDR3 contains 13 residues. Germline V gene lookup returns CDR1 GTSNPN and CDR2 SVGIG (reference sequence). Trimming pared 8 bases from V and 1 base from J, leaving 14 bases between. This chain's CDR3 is CARADRRQETQYF. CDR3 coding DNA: TGTGCCCGGGCCGACAGGCGCCAAGAGACCCAGTACTTC.

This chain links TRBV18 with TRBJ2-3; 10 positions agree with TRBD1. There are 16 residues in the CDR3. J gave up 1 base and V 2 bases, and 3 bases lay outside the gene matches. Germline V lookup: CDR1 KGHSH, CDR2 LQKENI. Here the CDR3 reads CASSPFGTGGTDTQYF. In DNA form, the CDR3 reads TGTGCCAGCTCACCATTCGGGACAGGGGGCACAGATACGCAGTATTTT. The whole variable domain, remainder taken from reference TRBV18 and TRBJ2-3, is NAGVMQNPRHLVRRRGQEARLRCSPMKGHSHVYWYRQLPEEGLKFMVYLQKENIIDESGMPKERFSAEFPKEGPSILRIQQVVRGDSAAYFCASSPFGTGGTDTQYFGPGTRLTVL.

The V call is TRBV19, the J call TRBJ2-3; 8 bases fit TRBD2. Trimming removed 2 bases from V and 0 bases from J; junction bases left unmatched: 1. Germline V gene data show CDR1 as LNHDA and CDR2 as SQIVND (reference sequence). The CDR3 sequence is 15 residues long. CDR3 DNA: TGTGCCAGTAGTATAAGACTAGCGAGCACAGATACGCAGTATTTT. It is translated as CASSIRLASTDTQYF.

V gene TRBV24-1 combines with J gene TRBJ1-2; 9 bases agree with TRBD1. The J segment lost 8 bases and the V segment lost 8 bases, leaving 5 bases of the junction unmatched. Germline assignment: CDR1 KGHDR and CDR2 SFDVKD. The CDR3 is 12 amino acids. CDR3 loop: CATMDRGDGYTF. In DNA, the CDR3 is TGTGCCACCATGGACAGGGGAGACGGCTACACCTTC.

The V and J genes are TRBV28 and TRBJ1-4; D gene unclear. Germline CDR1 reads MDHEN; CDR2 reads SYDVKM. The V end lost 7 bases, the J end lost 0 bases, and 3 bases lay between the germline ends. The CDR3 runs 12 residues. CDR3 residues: CASTATNEKLFF. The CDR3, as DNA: TGTGCCAGCACCGCAACTAATGAAAAACTGTTTTTT.

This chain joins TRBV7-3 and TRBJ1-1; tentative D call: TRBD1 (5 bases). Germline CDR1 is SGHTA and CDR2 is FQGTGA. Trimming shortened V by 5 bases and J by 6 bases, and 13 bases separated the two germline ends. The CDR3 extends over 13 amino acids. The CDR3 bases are TGTGCCAGCAGCCTACTACAGGAATCTGAAGCTTTCTTT. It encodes CASSLLQESEAFF.

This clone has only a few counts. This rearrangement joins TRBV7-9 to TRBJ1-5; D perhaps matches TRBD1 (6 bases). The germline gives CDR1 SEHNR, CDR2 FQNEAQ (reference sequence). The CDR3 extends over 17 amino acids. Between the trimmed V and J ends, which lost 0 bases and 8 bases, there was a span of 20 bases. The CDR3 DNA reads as TGTGCCAGCAGCTTAGCACGCAAGTGGGGGGGCGAAGAGCCCCAGCATTTT. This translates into CASSLARKWGGEEPQHF.

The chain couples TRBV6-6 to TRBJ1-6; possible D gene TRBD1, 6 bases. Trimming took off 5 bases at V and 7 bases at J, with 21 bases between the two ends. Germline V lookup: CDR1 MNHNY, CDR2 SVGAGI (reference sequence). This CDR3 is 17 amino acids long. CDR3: CASSPGGLQGLNSPLHF. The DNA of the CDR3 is TGTGCCAGCAGTCCTGGGGGATTACAGGGTTTAAATTCACCCCTCCACTTT.

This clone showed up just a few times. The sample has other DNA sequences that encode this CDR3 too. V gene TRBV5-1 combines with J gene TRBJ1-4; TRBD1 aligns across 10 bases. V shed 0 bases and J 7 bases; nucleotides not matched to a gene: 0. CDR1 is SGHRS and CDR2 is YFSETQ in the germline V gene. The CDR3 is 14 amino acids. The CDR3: CASSLGQGAEKLFF. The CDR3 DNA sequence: TGCGCCAGCAGCTTGGGACAGGGGGCTGAAAAACTGTTTTTT.

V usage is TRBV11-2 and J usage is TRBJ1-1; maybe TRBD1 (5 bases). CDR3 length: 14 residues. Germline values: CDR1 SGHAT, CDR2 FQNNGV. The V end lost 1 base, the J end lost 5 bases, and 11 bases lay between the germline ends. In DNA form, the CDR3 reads TGTGCCAGCAGCTTAGTCGGGGGAGGGACTGAAGCTTTCTTT. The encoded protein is CASSLVGGGTEAFF. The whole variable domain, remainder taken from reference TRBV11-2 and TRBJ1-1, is EAGVAQSPRYKIIEKRQSVAFWCNPISGHATLYWYQQILGQGPKLLIQFQNNGVVDDSQLPKDRFSAERLKGVDSTLKIQPAKLEDSAVYLCASSLVGGGTEAFFGQGTRLTVV.

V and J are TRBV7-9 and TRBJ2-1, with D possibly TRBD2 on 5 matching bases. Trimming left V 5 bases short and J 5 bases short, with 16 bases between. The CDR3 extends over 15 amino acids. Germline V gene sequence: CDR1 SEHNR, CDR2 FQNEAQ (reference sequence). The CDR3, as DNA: TGTGCCAGCAGCCTTGAGCTGGGAGCGGACAATGAGCAGTTCTTC. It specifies CASSLELGADNEQFF.

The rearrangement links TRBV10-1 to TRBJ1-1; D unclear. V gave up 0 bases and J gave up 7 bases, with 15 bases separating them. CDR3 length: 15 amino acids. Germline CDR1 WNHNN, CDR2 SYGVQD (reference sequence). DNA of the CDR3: TGCGCCAGCAGTGAGTCGGAAGCGGGGAAGGGTGAAGCTTTCTTT. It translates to CASSESEAGKGEAFF.

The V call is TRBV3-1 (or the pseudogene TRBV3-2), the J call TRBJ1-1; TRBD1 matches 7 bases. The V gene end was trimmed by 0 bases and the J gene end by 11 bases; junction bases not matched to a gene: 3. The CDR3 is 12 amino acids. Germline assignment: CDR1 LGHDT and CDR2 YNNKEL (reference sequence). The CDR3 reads CASSQETGPAFF. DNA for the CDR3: TGTGCCAGCAGCCAAGAGACAGGGCCCGCTTTCTTT.

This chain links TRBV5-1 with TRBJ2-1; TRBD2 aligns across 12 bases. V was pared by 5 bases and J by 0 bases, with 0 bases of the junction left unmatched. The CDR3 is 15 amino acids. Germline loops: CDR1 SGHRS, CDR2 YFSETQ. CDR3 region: CASRTSGSSYNEQFF. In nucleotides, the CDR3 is TGCGCCAGCAGGACTAGCGGGAGCTCCTACAATGAGCAGTTCTTC.

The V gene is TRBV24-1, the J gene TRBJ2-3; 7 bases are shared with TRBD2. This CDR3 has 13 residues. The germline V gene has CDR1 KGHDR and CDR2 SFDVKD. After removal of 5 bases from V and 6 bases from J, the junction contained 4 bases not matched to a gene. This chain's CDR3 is CATSAGLDDTQYF. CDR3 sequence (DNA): TGTGCCACCAGTGCCGGACTAGACGATACGCAGTATTTT.

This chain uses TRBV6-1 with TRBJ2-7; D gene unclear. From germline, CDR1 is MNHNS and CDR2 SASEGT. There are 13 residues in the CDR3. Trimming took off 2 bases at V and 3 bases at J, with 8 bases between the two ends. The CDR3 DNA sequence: TGTGCCAGCAGTGAAAACGCGCACTACGAGCAGTACTTC. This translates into CASSENAHYEQYF.

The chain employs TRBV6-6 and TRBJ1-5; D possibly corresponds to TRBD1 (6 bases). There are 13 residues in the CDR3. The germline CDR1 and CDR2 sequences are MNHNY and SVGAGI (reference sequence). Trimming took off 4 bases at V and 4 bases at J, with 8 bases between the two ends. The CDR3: CASSSDRNQPQHF. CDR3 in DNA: TGTGCCAGCAGTTCGGACAGAAATCAGCCCCAGCATTTT.

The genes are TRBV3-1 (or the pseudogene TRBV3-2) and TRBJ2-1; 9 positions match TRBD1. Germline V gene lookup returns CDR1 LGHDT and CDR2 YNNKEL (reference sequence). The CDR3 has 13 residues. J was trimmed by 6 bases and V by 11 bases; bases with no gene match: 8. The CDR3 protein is CASGDRAGNEQFF. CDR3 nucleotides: TGTGCCTCAGGGGACAGGGCCGGCAATGAGCAGTTCTTC.

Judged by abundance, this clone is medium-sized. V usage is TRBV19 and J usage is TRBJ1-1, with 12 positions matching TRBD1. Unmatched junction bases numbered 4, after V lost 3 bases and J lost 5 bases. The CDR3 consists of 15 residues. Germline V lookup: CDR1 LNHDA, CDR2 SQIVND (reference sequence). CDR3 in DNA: TGTGCCAGTAGTATTGGGACAGGGGGCCCAACTGAAGCTTTCTTT. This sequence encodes CASSIGTGGPTEAFF.

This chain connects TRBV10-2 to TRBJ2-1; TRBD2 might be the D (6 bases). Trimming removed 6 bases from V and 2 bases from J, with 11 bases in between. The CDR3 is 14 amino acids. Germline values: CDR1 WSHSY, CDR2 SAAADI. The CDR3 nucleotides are TGCGCCAGCAGAGCGACTAGTGCCTACAATGAGCAGTTCTTC. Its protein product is CASRATSAYNEQFF.

CDR3 in DNA: TGTGCCAGCAGCTTAGCGGGGGGGAAACATGATACGCAGTATTTT. It yields the protein CASSLAGGKHDTQYF. The J gene is TRBJ2-3, the V gene TRBV7-9, with 7 nucleotides matching TRBD2. Germline CDR1 reads SEHNR; CDR2 reads FQNEAQ (reference sequence). With V trimmed by 0 bases and J by 6 bases, 6 bases remained unmatched. This CDR3 comprises 15 residues.

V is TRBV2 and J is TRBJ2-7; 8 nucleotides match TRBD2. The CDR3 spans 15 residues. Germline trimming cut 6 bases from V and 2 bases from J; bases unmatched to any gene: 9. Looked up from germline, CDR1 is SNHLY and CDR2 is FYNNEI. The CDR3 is CASRRSGGGTYEQYF. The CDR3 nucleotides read TGTGCCAGCAGGAGGTCCGGGGGGGGAACCTACGAGCAGTACTTC.

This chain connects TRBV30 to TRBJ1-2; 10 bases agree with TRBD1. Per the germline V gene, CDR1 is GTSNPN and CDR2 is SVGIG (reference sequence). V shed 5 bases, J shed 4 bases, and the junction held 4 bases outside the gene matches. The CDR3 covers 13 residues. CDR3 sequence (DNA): TGTGCCTGGGGGAGGACAGGGGGCTATGGCTACACCTTC. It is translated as CAWGRTGGYGYTF. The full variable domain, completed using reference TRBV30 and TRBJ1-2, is SQTIHQWPATLVQPVGSPLSLECTVEGTSNPNLYWYRQAAGRGLQLLFYSVGIGQISSEVPQNLSASRPQDRQFILSSKKLLLSDSGFYLCAWGRTGGYGYTFGSGTRLTVV.

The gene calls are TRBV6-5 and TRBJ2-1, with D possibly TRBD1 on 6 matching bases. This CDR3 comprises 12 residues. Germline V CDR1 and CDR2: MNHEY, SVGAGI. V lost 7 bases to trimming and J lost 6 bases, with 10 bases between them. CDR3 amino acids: CASTKGGNEQFF. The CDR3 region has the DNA TGTGCCAGCACGAAAGGGGGCAATGAGCAGTTCTTC.

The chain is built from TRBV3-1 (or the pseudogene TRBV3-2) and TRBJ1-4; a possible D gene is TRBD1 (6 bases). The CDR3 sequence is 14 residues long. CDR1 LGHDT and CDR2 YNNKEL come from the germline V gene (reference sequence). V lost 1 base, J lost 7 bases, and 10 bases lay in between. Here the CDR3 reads CASSQGRGAEKLFF. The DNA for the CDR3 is TGTGCCAGCAGCCAAGGCAGGGGCGCTGAAAAACTGTTTTTT.

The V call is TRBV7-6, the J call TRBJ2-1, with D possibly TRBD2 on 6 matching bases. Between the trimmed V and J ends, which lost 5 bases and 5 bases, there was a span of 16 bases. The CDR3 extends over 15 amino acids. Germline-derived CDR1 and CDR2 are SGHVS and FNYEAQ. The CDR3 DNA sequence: TGTGCCAGCAGCGGGCTCGGGGGACCGAACAATGAGCAGTTCTTC. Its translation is CASSGLGGPNNEQFF.

CDR3 in amino acids: CSVEGGEEGDEQYF. CDR3 bases: TGCAGCGTTGAAGGCGGGGAAGAAGGGGACGAGCAGTACTTC. The chain couples TRBV29-1 to TRBJ2-7; weak D call: TRBD2 (6 bases). The CDR3 is 14 residues long. Per germline, CDR1 SQVTM and CDR2 ANQGSEA. Trimming shortened V by 1 base and J by 5 bases, and 15 bases separated the two germline ends.

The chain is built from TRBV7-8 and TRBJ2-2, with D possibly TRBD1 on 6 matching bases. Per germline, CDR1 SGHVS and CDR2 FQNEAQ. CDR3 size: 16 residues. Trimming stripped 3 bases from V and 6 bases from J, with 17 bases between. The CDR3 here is CASSLWVARGSGELFF. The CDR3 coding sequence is TGTGCCAGCAGCTTGTGGGTGGCCAGGGGATCCGGGGAGCTGTTTTTT.